What follows is one T cell receptor (beta chain) and its context. This clone was found once. Its specific antigen is unknown. Base quality data are lacking; no much larger clone is found one base away. The data are from a study of blood T cell repertoires in COVID-19 (dated by TCRdb to about 2020). About the study as a whole: Samples covering the acute and convalescent phases of COVID-19 were provided by collaborators in the United States, Italy and Spain. Where available, HLA class I and class II types were obtained from metadata supplied by the sample provider rather than from assay-based typing. Deeply sampled blood TCRbeta repertoires from subjects exposed to, actively infected with, or recovered from COVID-19 were included in the dataset. A de-identified subject ID, COVID-19 status, age in years and sex were almost always included in the sample metadata. The material from the prospective study consisted of cDNA or gDNA derived from T cells, B-cell-depleted T cells, or PBMCs. The samples were drawn from two sources: the first 160 participants of the ongoing ImmuneRACE study, and 1,000 to 1,500 subjects contributed by 6 global collaborators. The repertoires were released in a freely available public database intended as a resource for research on the immune response to SARS-CoV-2. Overall study outcomes, separate from this receptor: The amount of clinical and demographic metadata varied by source and participant and was provided uncurated.

TCRbeta CDR3 regions were amplified from genomic DNA by means of the immunoSEQ Assay, a bias-controlled multiplex PCR. On the authors' methods: The number of nucleated cells in each sample was estimated by amplification of reference gene primers within the assay. To quantify the absolute abundance of each unique TCRbeta CDR3 rearrangement, sequence reads were collapsed and filtered. For each sample, productive Simpson clonality was calculated as the square root of Simpson's diversity index over productive rearrangements. TCRdb provides this immuneACCESS table in a form limited to in-frame rearrangements. Some clones are lacking; in checked studies, under half of them reflect an unresolved V gene, and why the rest are absent is not known. For V, J and clone size, that table is used; D and trimming come from the DNA. This sample is represented by fewer than 250,000 clones; around 82% of them were singletons. The ten biggest clones cover approximately 5% of the sample.

The germline V gene supplies CDR1 SGHAT and CDR2 FQNNGV. V and J are truncated by 2 bases and 4 bases respectively, leaving an intervening sequence of 17 bases. Its CDR3 holds 16 amino acids, cysteine through phenylalanine. This entry keeps only the CDR3 DNA: 48 bases, framed from base 1. Participants in the prospective study were enrolled through a virtual design, were aged about 18 to 100 years, and lived in roughly 25 United States geographic areas. In the prospective study, participants were assigned to cohorts based on the clinical history participants reported in a screening survey and a study questionnaire. Exposed participants were defined as having been in contact with someone with a PCR-confirmed or clinician-diagnosed COVID-19 case within 2 weeks of study entry. In the prospective study, whole blood, serum and a nasopharyngeal or oropharyngeal swab were collected from each participant by mobile phlebotomists. Over a roughly 2-month period, participants in the prospective study had the option of providing additional blood draws and questionnaires. Before DNA extraction, prospective study blood samples were shipped either frozen or at room temperature.

The chain joins TRBV11-2 to TRBJ1-1; confidence is insufficient to name the D gene. This receptor was obtained from a woman aged 45-59 years who had been exposed to COVID-19. Sequences were obtained from PBMCs or T cells enriched from blood (not recorded which). The DNA sequence is given as TGTGCCAGCAGCTTAATAGGGCCACCTGGGAGCACTGAAGCTTTCTTT. Its translation reads: CASSLIGPPGSTEAFF.